This passage covers 19 T cell receptor beta chains from one sample sequenced in a study of shared clonotypes between healthy human individuals. The protocol was immunoSEQ multiplex PCR, while the TCRdb copy is restricted to in-frame clones and leaves out a portion. This table has around 370,000 clones, roughly 96% appearing once. The sequencing sample was made of memory CD8+ T cells sorted from blood. The subset here: CD45RO+ cells pooled with CCR7-negative TemRA cells. These receptors came from a man aged 30 to 45 in good health.

The chain uses TRBV28 and TRBJ2-3; 11 bases are shared with TRBD2. J was trimmed by 1 base and V by 6 bases; bases with no gene match: 0. The germline V gene has CDR1 MDHEN and CDR2 SYDVKM. This CDR3 comprises 14 residues. The CDR3 reads CASRLAGGTDTQYF. The CDR3, as DNA: TGTGCCAGCAGACTAGCGGGAGGCACAGATACGCAGTATTTT.

The chain employs TRBV27 and TRBJ2-3; 7 nucleotides agree with TRBD2. Looked up from germline, CDR1 is MNHEY and CDR2 is SMNVEV (reference sequence). After removal of 5 bases from V and 3 bases from J, the junction contained 8 bases not matched to a gene. The CDR3 length is 15 residues. This chain's CDR3 is CASSPQRGGTDTQYF. The CDR3 DNA follows: TGTGCCAGCAGTCCGCAGCGGGGAGGGACAGATACGCAGTATTTT.

This clone was observed once. The V and J genes are TRBV9 and TRBJ2-2, with D possibly TRBD1 on 6 matching bases. V lost 3 bases, J lost 7 bases, and 10 bases lay in between. CDR1 is SGDLS, CDR2 YYNGEE, per germline. The CDR3 is made up of 13 amino acids. CDR3 region: CASSGQGSGELFF. DNA of the CDR3: TGTGCCAGCAGCGGCCAGGGGAGCGGGGAGCTGTTTTTT. Looking up the rest from reference TRBV9 and TRBJ2-2 gives the full variable domain: DSGVTQTPKHLITATGQRVTLRCSPRSGDLSVYWYQQSLDQGLQFLIQYYNGEERAKGNILERFSAQQFPDLHSELNLSSLELGDSALYFCASSGQGSGELFFGEGSRLTVL.

This chain uses TRBV5-1 with TRBJ2-2, with a weak D call TRBD1 (5 bases). The CDR3 totals 15 residues. Trimming stripped 4 bases from V and 4 bases from J, with 14 bases between. Germline lookup yields CDR1 SGHRS and CDR2 YFSETQ. CDR3 sequence reads: CASSPGRLVTGELFF. The CDR3 nucleotides are TGCGCCAGCAGCCCAGGGCGGCTGGTCACCGGGGAGCTGTTTTTT.

This sequence joins TRBV11-2 and TRBJ2-2, with 8 bases aligning to TRBD2. The germline gives CDR1 SGHAT, CDR2 FQNNGV. This CDR3 spans 17 amino acids. The V segment lost 5 bases and the J segment 7 bases; nucleotides outside the gene matches: 15. Written as DNA, the CDR3 is TGTGCCAGCAGCGGCCGCAAAGCGGGAGAAGGAATCGGGGAGCTGTTTTTT. It encodes CASSGRKAGEGIGELFF.

The genes are TRBV30 and TRBJ2-1, with 11 bases lining up with TRBD1. With 7 bases clipped from V and 9 bases from J, the junction kept 17 bases outside the gene matches. The CDR3 contains 16 residues. Germline CDR1 is GTSNPN and CDR2 is SVGIG (reference sequence). CDR3 in amino acids: CALYNSRDRGNLEQFF. The CDR3 nucleotides read TGTGCCTTATATAATTCCCGGGACAGGGGGAATCTTGAGCAGTTCTTC. Complete variable domain (other parts from reference TRBV30 and TRBJ2-1): SQTIHQWPATLVQPVGSPLSLECTVEGTSNPNLYWYRQAAGRGLQLLFYSVGIGQISSEVPQNLSASRPQDRQFILSSKKLLLSDSGFYLCALYNSRDRGNLEQFFGPGTRLTVL.

The rearrangement links TRBV6-1 to TRBJ1-6, with D possibly TRBD1 on 6 matching bases. The CDR3 extends over 16 amino acids. Germline V gene lookup returns CDR1 MNHNS and CDR2 SASEGT. Trimming removed 2 bases at V and 6 bases at J, with 14 bases between. CDR3 region: CASSELQRGGNSPLHF. The DNA for the CDR3 is TGTGCCAGCAGTGAATTGCAAAGGGGGGGTAATTCACCCCTCCACTTT.

The chain combines TRBV7-2 with TRBJ2-7, with 8 bases matching TRBD2. The ends lost 1 base at V and 3 bases at J; junction bases unmatched: 8. In germline, CDR1 is SGHTA, CDR2 FQGNSA. The CDR3 spans 16 residues. CDR3 coding DNA: TGTGCCAGCAGCTTAGGTGGCGGGAGGATTAGCTACGAGCAGTACTTC. The encoded protein is CASSLGGGRISYEQYF. Using reference TRBV7-2 and TRBJ2-7 for the parts outside the CDR3, the full variable domain is GAGVSQSPSNKVTEKGKDVELRCDPISGHTALYWYRQSLGQGLEFLIYFQGNSAPDKSGLPSDRFSAERTGGSVSTLTIQRTQQEDSAVYLCASSLGGGRISYEQYFGPGTRLTVT.

The genes are TRBV19 and TRBJ2-5, with D perhaps matching TRBD2 (6 bases). CDR3 length: 15 residues. Trimming pared 3 bases from V and 4 bases from J, leaving 15 bases between. Germline V lookup: CDR1 LNHDA, CDR2 SQIVND (reference sequence). The CDR3 loop reads CASSMGRVGGETQYF. The CDR3 bases are TGTGCCAGTAGTATGGGCAGAGTGGGGGGAGAGACCCAGTACTTC.

The genes are TRBV28 and TRBJ2-1, with 7 bases identical to TRBD2. The CDR3 has 15 residues. Germline V lookup: CDR1 MDHEN, CDR2 SYDVKM. V trimming: 3 bases; J trimming: 6 bases; junction bases outside the gene matches: 8. The CDR3 DNA follows: TGTGCCAGCAGTTTGGTGTCTAGCGGTGTCAATGAGCAGTTCTTC. Its translation: CASSLVSSGVNEQFF.

CDR3 in amino acids: CASSETSGRRSEQFF. DNA of the CDR3: TGTGCCAGCAGCGAGACTAGCGGGAGAAGGAGTGAGCAGTTCTTC. The chain links TRBV7-3 to TRBJ2-1, with 12 bases aligning to TRBD2. The CDR3 runs to 15 residues. Germline values: CDR1 SGHTA, CDR2 FQGTGA. The V gene end was trimmed by 5 bases and the J gene end by 9 bases; junction bases not matched to a gene: 8.

This chain joins TRBV19 and TRBJ2-1; TRBD2 matches at 7 bases. Germline CDR1 and CDR2: LNHDA and SQIVND (reference sequence). CDR3 length: 15 residues. After removal of 7 bases from V and 5 bases from J, the junction contained 11 bases not matched to a gene. The CDR3 region is CASKRWEGPNNEQFF. The DNA for the CDR3 is TGTGCCAGTAAGAGGTGGGAGGGGCCTAACAATGAGCAGTTCTTC. Filled out from reference TRBV19 and TRBJ2-1, the complete variable domain reads DGGITQSPKYLFRKEGQNVTLSCEQNLNHDAMYWYRQDPGQGLRLIYYSQIVNDFQKGDIAEGYSVSREKKESFPLTVTSAQKNPTAFYLCASKRWEGPNNEQFFGPGTRLTVL.

CDR3 loop: CASSYSTKGPNYGYTF. In DNA form, the CDR3 reads TGTGCCAGCAGTTACTCGACTAAGGGGCCAAACTATGGCTACACCTTC. This chain connects TRBV6-5 to TRBJ1-2; possibly TRBD1 for D (5 bases). This CDR3 is built from 16 residues. CDR1 and CDR2 from the germline V gene are MNHEY and SVGAGI. V lost 0 bases to trimming and J lost 2 bases, with 13 bases between them.

V and J are TRBV5-6 and TRBJ2-7; 8 positions match TRBD1. The CDR3 consists of 16 residues. Losses at the gene ends were 0 bases for V and 3 bases for J; bases not matched to a gene: 8. The germline V gene encodes CDR1 SGHDT and CDR2 YYEEEE. The CDR3 loop is CASSLVADRANYEQYF. CDR3 coding DNA: TGTGCCAGCAGCTTGGTTGCGGACAGGGCTAACTACGAGCAGTACTTC.

The rearrangement uses TRBV27 and TRBJ2-7; 7 bases agree with TRBD2. The CDR3 is 15 amino acids. V was pared by 5 bases and J by 2 bases, with 9 bases of the junction left unmatched. CDR1 and CDR2 from the germline V gene are MNHEY and SMNVEV (reference sequence). CDR3 sequence (DNA): TGTGCCAGCAGTCCGGAAGCGGGACCTACCTACGAGCAGTACTTC. Its translation: CASSPEAGPTYEQYF.

The chain links TRBV7-9 to TRBJ2-5; no reliable D call. The CDR3 length is 15 residues. With 3 bases removed from V and 4 bases from J, the gap between germline ends came to 15 bases. Germline V CDR1 and CDR2: SEHNR, FQNEAQ (reference sequence). The CDR3 region is CASSFPREGIETQYF. The CDR3 region has the DNA TGTGCCAGCAGCTTCCCGCGAGAAGGGATAGAGACCCAGTACTTC.

V and J are TRBV28 and TRBJ1-5; 9 bases match TRBD1. Germline values: CDR1 MDHEN, CDR2 SYDVKM. V lost 8 bases and J lost 6; bases outside the gene matches: 8. The CDR3 is made up of 14 amino acids. CDR3 sequence reads: CASLQGARGQPQHF. In DNA, the CDR3 is TGTGCCAGCCTACAGGGGGCGCGTGGTCAGCCCCAGCATTTT.

The chain has TRBV18 and TRBJ2-2; TRBD2 might be the D (5 bases). With 2 bases removed from V and 8 bases from J, the gap between germline ends came to 18 bases. There are 16 residues in the CDR3. Germline CDR1 is KGHSH and CDR2 is LQKENI. CDR3 loop: CASSPFSSGVPGELFF. The CDR3 DNA is TGTGCCAGCTCACCATTCTCCTCCGGGGTACCTGGGGAGCTGTTTTTT.

The chain couples TRBV28 to TRBJ2-3; D ambiguous. Trimming cost V 3 bases and J 4 bases, with 11 bases left between them. There are 14 residues in the CDR3. Germline CDR1 reads MDHEN; CDR2 reads SYDVKM. In nucleotides, the CDR3 is TGTGCCAGCAGTTTCTCCAGGTCTTCAGATACGCAGTATTTT. This codes for CASSFSRSSDTQYF.